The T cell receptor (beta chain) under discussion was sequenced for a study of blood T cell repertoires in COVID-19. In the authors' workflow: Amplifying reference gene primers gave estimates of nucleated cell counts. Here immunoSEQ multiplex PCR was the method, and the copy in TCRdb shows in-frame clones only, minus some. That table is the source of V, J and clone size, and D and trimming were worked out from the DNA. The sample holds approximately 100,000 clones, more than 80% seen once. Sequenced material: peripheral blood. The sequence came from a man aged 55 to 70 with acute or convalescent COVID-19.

The CDR3 is CASSPTPDRGSGELFF. CDR3 DNA sequence: TGTGCCAGCAGCCCGACTCCGGACAGGGGGTCCGGGGAGCTGTTTTTT. This chain joins TRBV5-4 and TRBJ2-2; 10 nucleotides match TRBD1. The CDR3 spans 16 residues. CDR1 SGHNT and CDR2 YYREEE come from the germline V gene (reference sequence). After removal of 4 bases from V and 6 bases from J, the junction contained 9 bases not matched to a gene.